Detailed here is one TCR beta chain. The germline gives CDR1 SNHLY, CDR2 FYNNEI. Between the trimmed V and J ends, which lost 4 bases and 2 bases, there was a span of 8 bases. CDR3 length: 14 residues. The protocol was immunoSEQ multiplex PCR, while the TCRdb copy is restricted to in-frame clones and leaves out a portion. Of about 170,000 clones listed, around 77% are singletons. The sample comes from a study of blood T cell repertoires in COVID-19. Study context: There were acute and convalescent COVID-19 samples, and they came from the United States, Italy and Spain. PBMCs, B-cell-depleted T cells, or T cells were the source of the cDNA or gDNA that made up the material.

The receptor's source is a man between 65 and 79 years old with acute or convalescent COVID-19. Sequences were obtained from peripheral blood. This chain joins TRBV2 and TRBJ1-4; TRBD1 is a possible D gene (6 bases). The CDR3 sequence: CASSGQGTNEKLFF. The DNA for the CDR3 is TGTGCCAGCAGTGGGCAGGGGACTAATGAAAAACTGTTTTTT.